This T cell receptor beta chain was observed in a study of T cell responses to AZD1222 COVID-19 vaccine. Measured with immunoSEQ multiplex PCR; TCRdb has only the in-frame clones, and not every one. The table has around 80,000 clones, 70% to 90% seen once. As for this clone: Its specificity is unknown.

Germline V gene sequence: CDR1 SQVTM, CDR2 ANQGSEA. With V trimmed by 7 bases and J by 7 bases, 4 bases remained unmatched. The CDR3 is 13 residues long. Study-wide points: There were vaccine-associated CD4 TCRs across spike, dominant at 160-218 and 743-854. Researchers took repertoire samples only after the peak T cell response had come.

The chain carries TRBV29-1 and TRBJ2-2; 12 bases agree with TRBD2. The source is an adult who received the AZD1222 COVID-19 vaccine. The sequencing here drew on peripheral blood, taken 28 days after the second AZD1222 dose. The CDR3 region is CSGLLAGGGELFF. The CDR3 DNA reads TGCAGCGGCCTACTAGCGGGGGGCGGGGAGCTGTTTTTT.